This passage covers 15 T cell receptor beta chains from one sample sequenced in a study of T cell repertoires in cytomegalovirus infection. These TCRs' antigens remain unknown. TCRdb passed the reads through MiXCR, listing each CDR3 protein once. This sample has hundreds of thousands of distinct CDR3 sequences; approximately 31% occur once, and the top ten carry around an eighth. The starting material was cultured CD8+ T cells from PBMCs, obtained from culture after CMV antigen stimulation. These TCRs come from a human donor in good health (CMV status not recorded). Some clones in this sample may be carry-over from other donors' samples.

This clonotype came up once. The V gene is TRBV27, the J gene TRBJ1-5, with a possible D match to TRBD1 (6 bases). Germline CDR1 reads MNHEY; CDR2 reads SMNVEV (reference sequence). This CDR3 is 14 amino acids long. V lost 6 bases and J lost 3, with 12 bases in between. CDR3 in amino acids: CASRPTGINQPQHF. In DNA form, the CDR3 reads TGTGCCAGCAGACCGACAGGAATCAATCAGCCCCAGCATTTT.

The chain employs TRBV6-2 or TRBV6-3 and TRBJ2-1, with a weak D call TRBD2 (5 bases). This CDR3 has 13 amino acids. Trimming cost V 7 bases and J 1 base, with 8 bases left between them. Germline V gene data show CDR1 as MNHEY and CDR2 as SVGEGT. CDR3 nucleotides: TGTGCCAGCAACGGGGAATCCTACAATGAGCAGTTCTTC. Its protein product is CASNGESYNEQFF.

CDR3 DNA: TGTGCCAGCAGTTCTTGGTCGGGACCCTACGAGCAGTACGTC. It encodes CASSSWSGPYEQYV. The chain combines TRBV6-5 with TRBJ2-7; D assignment may be TRBD1 or TRBD2 (5 bases each). The CDR3 contains 14 residues. Germline-derived CDR1 and CDR2 are MNHEY and SVGAGI. V lost 4 bases and J lost 2, with 12 bases in between.

The V gene is TRBV9, the J gene TRBJ2-2, with D maybe TRBD2 (5 bases). This CDR3 contains 15 residues. The V gene lost 4 bases and the J gene lost 5 bases, with 15 bases spanning the gap. Germline V gene data show CDR1 as SGDLS and CDR2 as YYNGEE. In DNA form, the CDR3 reads TGTGCCAGCAGCCCCTACTCTCGAGGGACCGGGGAGCTGTTTTTT. Translated: CASSPYSRGTGELFF.

The rearrangement links TRBV6-2 or TRBV6-3 to TRBJ2-3, with 7 bases that match TRBD2. V lost 5 bases, J lost 0 bases, and 11 bases stayed unmatched. The germline V gene has CDR1 MNHEY and CDR2 SVGEGT. The CDR3 spans 17 residues. As DNA, the CDR3 is TGTGCCAGCAGTCCACCAAGGGAGGGCCCCAGCACAGATACGCAGTATTTT. This codes for CASSPPREGPSTDTQYF.

V and J are TRBV15 and TRBJ2-7; D is perhaps TRBD1 or TRBD2 (6 bases each). The CDR3 sequence is 16 residues long. Germline V gene sequence: CDR1 LNHNV, CDR2 YYDKDF (reference sequence). Trimming stripped 0 bases from V and 5 bases from J, with 17 bases between. This CDR3 reads CATSRDQATGANEQYV. As DNA, the CDR3 is TGTGCCACCAGCAGAGATCAGGCTACGGGGGCTAACGAGCAGTACGTC.

At least ten counts were recorded for this clonotype. This sequence joins TRBV7-2 and TRBJ1-3; 8 bases fit TRBD1. The V segment lost 0 bases and the J segment 0 bases; nucleotides outside the gene matches: 4. The germline CDR1 and CDR2 sequences are SGHTA and FQGNSA. The CDR3 runs to 17 residues. In DNA form, the CDR3 reads TGTGCCAGCAGCTTAGCCTGGACAGGGAACTCTGGAAACACCATATATTTT. It encodes CASSLAWTGNSGNTIYF.

This clonotype was found a few times. This chain links TRBV15 with TRBJ1-2; D gene uncertain. V shed 1 base and J shed 2 bases, with 14 bases lying between them. This CDR3 comprises 16 residues. CDR1 is LNHNV, CDR2 YYDKDF, per germline (reference sequence). The CDR3 loop is CATSRAGLEANYGYTF. The CDR3 bases are TGTGCCACCAGCAGAGCGGGGTTGGAGGCGAACTATGGCTACACCTTC.

This clonotype was seen a handful of times. This chain joins TRBV4-2 and TRBJ1-2, with D possibly matching TRBD1 (6 bases). V dropped 0 bases and J dropped 8 bases, with 19 bases sitting between them. CDR1 and CDR2 from the germline V gene are LGHNA and YNFKEQ. The CDR3 has 16 amino acids. CDR3 loop: CASSQEVGTLKEGYTF. The CDR3, as DNA: TGTGCCAGCAGCCAAGAAGTGGGGACACTAAAGGAAGGCTACACCTTC.

This clonotype has only a few counts. This sequence joins TRBV7-8 and TRBJ1-2; 7 bases fit TRBD1. Germline V gene data show CDR1 as SGHVS and CDR2 as FQNEAQ. Unmatched junction bases numbered 13, after V lost 4 bases and J lost 5 bases. The CDR3 is 16 residues long. The CDR3 nucleotides read TGTGCCAGCAGCTCCCTCCCCGGACAGGATATGTATGGCTACACCTTC. It yields the protein CASSSLPGQDMYGYTF.

The J gene is TRBJ1-1, the V gene TRBV6-2 or TRBV6-3, with a weak D call TRBD1 (5 bases). This CDR3 is built from 14 residues. In germline, CDR1 is MNHEY, CDR2 SVGEGT. With 2 bases removed from V and 3 bases from J, the gap between germline ends came to 10 bases. Written as DNA, the CDR3 is TGTGCCAGCAGTTACGCAGGGAGGTACACTGAAGCTTTCTTT. Protein sequence: CASSYAGRYTEAFF.

Ten or more counts support this clonotype. The V gene is TRBV7-2, the J gene TRBJ2-3; D perhaps matches TRBD1 (5 bases). The CDR3 consists of 18 residues. Deletions cut 5 bases from V and 1 base from J, with 22 bases between. Per the germline V gene, CDR1 is SGHTA and CDR2 is FQGNSA. This CDR3 is CASSPALSGADGTDTQYF. CDR3 bases: TGTGCCAGCAGCCCAGCCTTAAGTGGGGCGGACGGCACAGATACGCAGTATTTT.

The J gene is TRBJ1-4, the V gene TRBV9; tentatively, D is TRBD1 (5 bases). V lost 4 bases and J lost 0, with 10 bases in between. The CDR3 runs 15 residues. The germline V gene has CDR1 SGDLS and CDR2 YYNGEE. CDR3 DNA: TGTGCCAGCAGCCGTGGGGGGTCAACTAATGAAAAACTGTTTTTT. It encodes CASSRGGSTNEKLFF.

V is TRBV15 and J is TRBJ2-7; TRBD1 matches at 7 bases. V lost 3 bases and J lost 2; bases outside the gene matches: 10. Germline CDR1 and CDR2: LNHNV and YYDKDF (reference sequence). This CDR3 spans 16 amino acids. CDR3 sequence reads: CATSSATGNSPYEQYV. The CDR3 DNA reads TGTGCCACCAGCAGTGCGACAGGGAACAGCCCCTACGAGCAGTACGTC.

This clonotype has a handful of counts. The gene calls are TRBV27 and TRBJ1-2; D might be TRBD1 (6 bases). Germline lookup yields CDR1 MNHEY and CDR2 SMNVEV (reference sequence). The CDR3 has 14 amino acids. The V gene lost 4 bases and the J gene lost 5 bases, with 14 bases spanning the gap. The CDR3 is CASSYQGSGYGYTF. CDR3 in DNA: TGTGCCAGCAGTTATCAGGGGTCGGGATATGGCTACACCTTC.